This entry features one TCR beta chain sequence. Its target is not known. The data stem from a study of response to subunit inactivated influenza vaccine. Study-wide findings and caveats: New T cells are recruited in small numbers by each seasonal influenza vaccination, according to the authors' suggestion.

TCRdb redid the calling of the RT-PCR reads with MiXCR, one entry per CDR3 protein. This table has 400,000 to 650,000 distinct CDR3 sequences, 7.2% appearing once. The CDR3 extends over 14 amino acids. V gave up 0 bases and J gave up 1 base, with 9 bases separating them. From germline, CDR1 is DFQATT and CDR2 SNEGSKA (reference sequence). The gene calls are TRBV20-1 and TRBJ1-1; no clear D. The sequence derives from a man aged 50 to 69 who received an inactivated influenza vaccine. Here the sequenced sample was PBMCs from blood, taken approximately 25 months after vaccination. CDR3 DNA sequence: TGCAGTGCTAGAGATGGTTCTACGAACACTGAAGCTTTCTTT. It encodes CSARDGSTNTEAFF.